The 22 T cell receptor beta chains given below trace back to one sample, sequenced in a study of radiotherapy plus CTLA-4 blockade in lung cancer. Assay used: immunoSEQ multiplex PCR; TCRdb lists only in-frame clones, some missing. The sample lists fewer than 50,000 clones, 50% to 70% occurring once. Sequences were derived from peripheral blood, sampled from a patient treated with radiotherapy plus ipilimumab. The origin of the receptors is a human donor with non-small cell lung cancer who had a partial response to radiotherapy plus ipilimumab.

This clone was counted between two and nine times. The chain combines TRBV5-1 with TRBJ1-5, with D perhaps TRBD1 (5 bases). The V gene's germline CDR1 is SGHRS and CDR2 YFSETQ. The ends were cut back, 0 bases at V and 7 bases at J, with 8 bases in the middle. The CDR3 consists of 13 residues. CDR3 in amino acids: CASSLGGWQPQHF. The CDR3 DNA reads TGCGCCAGCAGCTTGGGGGGCTGGCAGCCCCAGCATTTT.

V is TRBV5-5 and J is TRBJ2-7; 10 bases map to TRBD1. The V gene's germline CDR1 is SGHKS and CDR2 YYEKEE (reference sequence). With 4 bases clipped from V and 3 bases from J, the junction kept 10 bases outside the gene matches. CDR3 size: 16 residues. The CDR3: CASSRTPGQGNYEQYF. CDR3 sequence (DNA): TGTGCCAGCAGCAGAACGCCGGGACAGGGGAACTACGAGCAGTACTTC.

The chain employs TRBV11-1 and TRBJ1-5; D is ambiguous. Trimming removed 1 base at V and 3 bases at J, with 4 bases between. The CDR3 totals 13 residues. Germline CDR1 SGHAT, CDR2 FQDESV (reference sequence). The CDR3 here is CASSLGINQPQHF. DNA for the CDR3: TGTGCCAGCAGCTTAGGTATCAATCAGCCCCAGCATTTT.

The J gene is TRBJ2-1, the V gene TRBV5-6; D is unclear. The V gene lost 1 base and the J gene lost 7 bases, with 3 bases spanning the gap. Germline CDR1 is SGHDT and CDR2 is YYEEEE. There are 11 residues in the CDR3. The CDR3 nucleotides read TGTGCCAGCAGCTTGCGGAATGAGCAGTTCTTC. Protein: CASSLRNEQFF.

This clone has more than one count but fewer than ten. This chain links TRBV6-6 with TRBJ2-3, with D uncertain. CDR1 is MNHNY, CDR2 SVGAGI, per germline (reference sequence). Trimming took off 0 bases at V and 7 bases at J, with 8 bases between the two ends. CDR3 size: 13 residues. CDR3 coding DNA: TGTGCCAGCAGTTACTCTCCTCAGTATACGCAGTATTTT. Translating gives CASSYSPQYTQYF.

Worth noting for this clone: The junction departs from the called germline gene at one end, perhaps through a read error. The gene calls are TRBV7-7 and TRBJ2-7, with 10 bases matching TRBD2. The CDR3 contains 17 residues. The germline CDR1 and CDR2 sequences are SSHAT and FNYEAQ (reference sequence). The CDR3 loop is CASSPASGRAGSNEQYF. CDR3 bases: TGTGCTAGCAGCCCCGCGAGCGGGAGGGCCGGGTCGAACGAGCAGTACTTC. Full variable domain (remainder filled in from reference TRBV7-7 and TRBJ2-7): GAGVSQSPRYKVTKRGQDVTLRCDPISSHATLYWYQQALGQGPEFLTYFNYEAQPDKSGLPSDRFSAERPEGSISTLTIQRTEQRDSAMYRCASSPASGRAGSNEQYFGPGTRLTVT.

This clone was counted between two and nine times. The chain employs TRBV4-1 and TRBJ2-7, with TRBD1 identical over 8 bases. Germline V lookup: CDR1 MGHRA, CDR2 YSYEKL. J was trimmed by 6 bases and V by 4 bases; bases with no gene match: 11. The CDR3 length is 15 residues. The CDR3: CASSPGQGLLSEQYF. The CDR3 nucleotides are TGCGCCAGCAGCCCAGGACAGGGTCTTTTATCCGAGCAGTACTTC.

This clone has only a few counts. J is TRBJ1-5 and V is TRBV29-1; 7 nucleotides align to TRBD1. The V segment lost 5 bases and the J segment 2 bases; nucleotides outside the gene matches: 3. CDR1 and CDR2 (germline): SQVTM, ANQGSEA. The CDR3 length is 13 residues. CDR3 DNA sequence: TGCAGCGTTCGGACAGGACGCAATCAGCCCCAGCATTTT. Its protein product is CSVRTGRNQPQHF.

The chain carries TRBV6-5 and TRBJ1-4, with 7 bases identical to TRBD1. Germline V gives CDR1 MNHEY, CDR2 SVGAGI. J gave up 13 bases and V 6 bases, and 8 bases lay outside the gene matches. The length of the CDR3 is 12 residues. The CDR3 loop reads CASRGTGEGLFF. In nucleotides, the CDR3 is TGTGCCAGCAGAGGAACAGGGGAAGGACTGTTTTTT.

This chain connects TRBV13 to TRBJ1-5; TRBD1 matches at 10 bases. The germline V gene has CDR1 PRHDT and CDR2 FYEKMQ (reference sequence). The CDR3 has 15 amino acids. The V and J ends lost 3 bases and 3 bases, in that order; junction bases with no gene match: 2. The CDR3, as DNA: TGTGCCAGCAGCTTCGGACAGGGGGTCAATCAGCCCCAGCATTTT. Translation gives CASSFGQGVNQPQHF.

This rearrangement joins TRBV7-6 to TRBJ1-6, with unresolved D. The CDR3 spans 12 residues. Trimming cost V 4 bases and J 7 bases, with 5 bases left between them. Per germline, CDR1 SGHVS and CDR2 FNYEAQ. The CDR3 here is CASSSPNSPLHF. The CDR3 DNA reads as TGTGCCAGCAGCTCCCCAAATTCACCCCTCCACTTT.

The sample holds one count of this clone. This chain joins TRBV30 and TRBJ1-6, with D tentatively TRBD1 (5 bases). This CDR3 contains 13 residues. Germline V CDR1 and CDR2: GTSNPN, SVGIG (reference sequence). Trimming stripped 6 bases from V and 5 bases from J, with 11 bases between. CDR3: CACRGGNNSPLHF. CDR3 bases: TGTGCCTGCCGGGGCGGGAATAATTCACCCCTCCACTTT.

V and J are TRBV2 and TRBJ2-2; 8 bases agree with TRBD1. There are 14 residues in the CDR3. Germline V gives CDR1 SNHLY, CDR2 FYNNEI. The V gene end was trimmed by 1 base and the J gene end by 9 bases; junction bases not matched to a gene: 4. CDR3 in amino acids: CASSEGQGAWELFF. DNA of the CDR3: TGTGCCAGCAGTGAAGGGCAGGGGGCGTGGGAGCTGTTTTTT.

This clone has more than one count but fewer than ten. CDR3 residues: CATSRDLAGSTDTQYF. DNA for the CDR3: TGTGCCACCAGCAGAGATCTAGCGGGTAGCACAGATACGCAGTATTTT. The rearrangement links TRBV15 to TRBJ2-3, with 8 bases lining up with TRBD2. Germline V lookup: CDR1 LNHNV, CDR2 YYDKDF (reference sequence). V lost 0 bases, J lost 0 bases, and 2 bases stayed unmatched. The CDR3 has 16 amino acids.

This clone came up a few times. The chain uses TRBV21-1 and TRBJ2-7; no check of the table's D call, TRBD2, against the DNA was made. TRBV21-1 is classified as a pseudogene. This CDR3 contains 16 residues. The CDR3 region has the DNA TGTGCCAGCAGTGCGAAGCGTCCGCCGAGCTCCTACGAGCAGTACTTC. It specifies CASSAKRPPSSYEQYF.

This chain connects TRBV6-5 to TRBJ2-7; D gene ambiguous. Trimming took off 2 bases at V and 6 bases at J, with 11 bases between the two ends. The CDR3 extends over 13 amino acids. Germline V CDR1 and CDR2: MNHEY, SVGAGI. CDR3 sequence (DNA): TGTGCCAGCAGTTACAACCAGGTGGGCGAGCAGTACTTC. The encoded protein is CASSYNQVGEQYF.

The sample holds a few counts of this clone. The rearrangement joins TRBV7-2 to TRBJ2-5, with D possibly matching TRBD2 (6 bases). Germline V gene lookup returns CDR1 SGHTA and CDR2 FQGNSA. The CDR3 has 15 amino acids. V dropped 1 base and J dropped 5 bases, with 14 bases sitting between them. This CDR3 is CASSLEQRATETQYF. The CDR3 bases are TGTGCCAGCAGCTTAGAACAGCGGGCCACGGAGACCCAGTACTTC.

The J gene is TRBJ2-4, the V gene TRBV16; 8 bases are a match to TRBD2. Unmatched junction bases numbered 6, after V lost 0 bases and J lost 2 bases. The CDR3 covers 17 residues. The V gene's germline CDR1 is KGHSY and CDR2 FQNENV. Here the CDR3 reads CASSQSQAGETKNIQYF. The CDR3 region has the DNA TGTGCCAGCAGCCAATCACAAGCGGGAGAGACCAAAAACATTCAGTACTTC.

The chain joins TRBV7-8 to TRBJ1-5; weak D call: TRBD1 (5 bases). The V and J ends lost 3 bases and 4 bases respectively, with 10 bases between them. The CDR3 consists of 14 residues. Germline CDR1 is SGHVS and CDR2 is FQNEAQ. CDR3 amino acids: CASSFQGGNQPQHF. CDR3 bases: TGTGCCAGCAGCTTCCAGGGAGGGAATCAGCCCCAGCATTTT.

This clone was detected only a few times. The V and J genes are TRBV6-6 and TRBJ1-1; 10 nucleotides line up with TRBD1. V shed 8 bases and J 1 base; nucleotides not matched to a gene: 4. The length of the CDR3 is 14 residues. Germline V lookup: CDR1 MNHNY, CDR2 SVGAGI (reference sequence). The CDR3 reads CASGGTGANTEAFF. The CDR3 DNA reads TGTGCCAGCGGTGGGACAGGGGCGAACACTGAAGCTTTCTTT.

The chain recombines TRBV27 with TRBJ2-1, with TRBD2 identical over 12 bases. Germline CDR1 is MNHEY and CDR2 is SMNVEV (reference sequence). V gave up 5 bases and J gave up 6 bases; unmatched junction bases: 11. CDR3 size: 17 residues. DNA of the CDR3: TGTGCCAGCAGTCTACTCCCTCTAGCGGGAGGGGGCAATGAGCAGTTCTTC. This sequence encodes CASSLLPLAGGGNEQFF.

The V call is TRBV11-2, the J call TRBJ1-5; D ambiguous. Germline V gives CDR1 SGHAT, CDR2 FQNNGV. The CDR3 sequence is 15 residues long. Between the trimmed V and J ends, which lost 2 bases and 0 bases, there was a span of 8 bases. In nucleotides, the CDR3 is TGTGCCAGCAGCTTAACGGGGTATAGCAATCAGCCCCAGCATTTT. This translates into CASSLTGYSNQPQHF.